This TCR beta chain was observed in a study of Graves' ophthalmopathy and Graves' hyperthyroidism. As for the study in general: No progression to ophthalmopathy over 18 months defined stable hyperthyroidism.

Notes on this clonotype: The antigen remains unidentified.

Study findings and constraints: Blood also carried most expanded thyroid clonotypes exceeding 0.001 frequency.

The CDR3 length is 18 residues. CDR1 and CDR2 (germline): SGHDT, YYEEEE. V was cut by 5 bases and J by 3 bases, with 24 bases left in between. The authors amplified TCR beta CDR3 regions, and they did so from RNA transcripts for repertoire sequencing. HTBI primers primed a first-round RT-PCR, and a second-round multiplex PCR followed. TCRdb re-called the multiplex PCR reads through MiXCR, storing one row per CDR3 protein. The data contain a few hundred thousand distinct CDR3 sequences, less than 45% of them singletons. The material sequenced was peripheral blood or thyroid tissue (not recorded which). This receptor was taken from an adult man with Graves' hyperthyroidism. This chain connects TRBV5-6 to TRBJ1-3; a possible D gene is TRBD1 (6 bases). The CDR3 nucleotides are TGTGCCAGCAGTAGAAACCTCTTCGGGACAAGTGGTGGAAACACCATATATTTT. Amino acid sequence: CASSRNLFGTSGGNTIYF.